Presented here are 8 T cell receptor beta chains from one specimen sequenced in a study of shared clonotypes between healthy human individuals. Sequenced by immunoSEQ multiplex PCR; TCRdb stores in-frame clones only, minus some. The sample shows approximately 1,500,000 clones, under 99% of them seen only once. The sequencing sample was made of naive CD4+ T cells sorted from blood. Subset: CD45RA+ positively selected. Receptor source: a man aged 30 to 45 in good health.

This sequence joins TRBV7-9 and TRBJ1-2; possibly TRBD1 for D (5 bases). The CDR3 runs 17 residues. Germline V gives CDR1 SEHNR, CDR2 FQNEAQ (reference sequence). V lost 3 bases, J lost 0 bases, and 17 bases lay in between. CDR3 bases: TGTGCCAGCAGCTTGCTCGGCAGACAGACTTCTAACTATGGCTACACCTTC. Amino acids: CASSLLGRQTSNYGYTF.

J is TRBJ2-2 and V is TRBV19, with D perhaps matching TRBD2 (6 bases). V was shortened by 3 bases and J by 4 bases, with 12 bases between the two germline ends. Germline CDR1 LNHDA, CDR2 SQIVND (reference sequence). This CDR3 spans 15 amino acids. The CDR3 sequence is CASSIGGVSTGELFF. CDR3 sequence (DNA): TGTGCCAGTAGTATCGGGGGAGTAAGCACCGGGGAGCTGTTTTTT.

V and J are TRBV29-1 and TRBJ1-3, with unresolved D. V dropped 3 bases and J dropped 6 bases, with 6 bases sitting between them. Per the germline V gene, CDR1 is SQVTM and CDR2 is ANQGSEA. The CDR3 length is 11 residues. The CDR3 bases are TGCAGCGTTGATAATGAAAACACCATATATTTT. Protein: CSVDNENTIYF. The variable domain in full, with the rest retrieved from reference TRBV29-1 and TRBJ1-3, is SAVISQKPSRDICQRGTSLTIQCQVDSQVTMMFWYRQQPGQSLTLIATANQGSEATYESGFVIDKFPISRPNLTFSTLTVSNMSPEDSSIYLCSVDNENTIYFGEGSWLTVV.

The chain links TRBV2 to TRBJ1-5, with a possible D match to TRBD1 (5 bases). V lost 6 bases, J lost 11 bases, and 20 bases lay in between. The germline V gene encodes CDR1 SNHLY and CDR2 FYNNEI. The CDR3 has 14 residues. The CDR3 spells CASSQGAPRLAQHF. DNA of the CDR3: TGTGCCAGCAGCCAGGGTGCCCCTAGGTTAGCCCAGCATTTT.

The CDR3 bases are TGTGCCAGCAGTCCGGTGGTGGGAATGAACACTGAAGCTTTCTTT. This gives the protein CASSPVVGMNTEAFF. The genes are TRBV6-6 and TRBJ1-1; no clear D gene. The CDR3 extends over 15 amino acids. The germline gives CDR1 MNHNY, CDR2 SVGAGI (reference sequence). The ends were cut back, 5 bases at V and 0 bases at J, with 13 bases in the middle.

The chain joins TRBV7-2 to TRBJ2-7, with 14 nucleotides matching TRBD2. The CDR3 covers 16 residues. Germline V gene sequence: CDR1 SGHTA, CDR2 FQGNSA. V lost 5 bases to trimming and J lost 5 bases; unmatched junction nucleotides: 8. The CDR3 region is CASSPPGLAGVNEQYF. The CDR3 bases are TGTGCCAGCAGCCCCCCGGGACTAGCGGGAGTCAACGAGCAGTACTTC. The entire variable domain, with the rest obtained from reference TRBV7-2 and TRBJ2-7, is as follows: GAGVSQSPSNKVTEKGKDVELRCDPISGHTALYWYRQSLGQGLEFLIYFQGNSAPDKSGLPSDRFSAERTGGSVSTLTIQRTQQEDSAVYLCASSPPGLAGVNEQYFGPGTRLTVT.

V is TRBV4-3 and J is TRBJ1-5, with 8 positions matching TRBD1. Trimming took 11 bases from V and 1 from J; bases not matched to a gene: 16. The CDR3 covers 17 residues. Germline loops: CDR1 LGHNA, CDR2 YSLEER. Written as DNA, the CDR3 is TGCGCCGCCCCTGGAGGACAGGGCCAATCGAGCAATCAGCCCCAGCATTTT. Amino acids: CAAPGGQGQSSNQPQHF.

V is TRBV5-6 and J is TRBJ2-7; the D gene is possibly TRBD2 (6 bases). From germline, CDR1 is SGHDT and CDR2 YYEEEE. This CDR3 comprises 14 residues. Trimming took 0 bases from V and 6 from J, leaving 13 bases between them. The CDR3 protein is CASSLAGRGAEQYF. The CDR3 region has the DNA TGTGCCAGCAGCTTGGCCGGGAGAGGGGCCGAGCAGTACTTC.